This T cell receptor beta chain was sequenced in a study of shared clonotypes between healthy human individuals. Study-wide results and caveats: Non-shared clonotypes were found to have lower generation probabilities than the clonotypes that were shared by all four of the sorted-subset donors. Investigators collected only blood, and repertoires in tissues likely differ.

CDR3 length: 19 amino acids. Trimming removed 1 base from V and 3 bases from J; junction bases left unmatched: 12. The V gene's germline CDR1 is MGHRA and CDR2 YSYEKL. Every immunoSEQ plate was one replicate of a subset's evenly spread DNA. Using immunoSEQ multiplex PCR, the repertoire was profiled, and TCRdb retains in-frame clones only, with some absent. The sample holds about 2.2 million clones; about 93% are singletons and the top ten take about 1.7%. Comments on this clone: Antigen specificity is unknown.

Naive-designated CD8 cells lacked CD45RO, were positively enriched for CCR7, and omitted terminally differentiated effector memory CD45RA+ cells. The healthy adult donors were HIV-negative and reported no recent acute infections or vaccinations. Source material: naive CD8+ T cells from PBMCs. V gene TRBV4-1 combines with J gene TRBJ1-3, with 10 positions matching TRBD1. The TCR sequence derives from a man younger than 35 in good health. Some clones in this sample may be carry-over from other donors' samples. The CDR3 reads CASSQGEGQGFFGGNTIYF. The CDR3 DNA reads TGCGCCAGCAGCCAAGGAGAGGGACAGGGGTTTTTTGGTGGAAACACCATATATTTT.